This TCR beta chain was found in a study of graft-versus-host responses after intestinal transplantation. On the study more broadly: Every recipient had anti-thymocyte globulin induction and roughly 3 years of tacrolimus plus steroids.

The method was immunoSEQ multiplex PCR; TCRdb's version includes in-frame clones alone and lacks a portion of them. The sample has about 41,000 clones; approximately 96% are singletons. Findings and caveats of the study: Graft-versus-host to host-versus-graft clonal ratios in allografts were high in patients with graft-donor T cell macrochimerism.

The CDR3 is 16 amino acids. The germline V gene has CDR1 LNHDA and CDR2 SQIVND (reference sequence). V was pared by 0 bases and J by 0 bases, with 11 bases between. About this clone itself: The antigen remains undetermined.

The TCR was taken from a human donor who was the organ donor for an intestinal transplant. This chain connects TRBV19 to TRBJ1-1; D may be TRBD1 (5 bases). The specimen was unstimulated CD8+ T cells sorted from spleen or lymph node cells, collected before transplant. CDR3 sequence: CASSIDEGSMNTEAFF. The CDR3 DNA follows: TGTGCCAGTAGTATAGATGAGGGGTCGATGAACACTGAAGCTTTCTTT.